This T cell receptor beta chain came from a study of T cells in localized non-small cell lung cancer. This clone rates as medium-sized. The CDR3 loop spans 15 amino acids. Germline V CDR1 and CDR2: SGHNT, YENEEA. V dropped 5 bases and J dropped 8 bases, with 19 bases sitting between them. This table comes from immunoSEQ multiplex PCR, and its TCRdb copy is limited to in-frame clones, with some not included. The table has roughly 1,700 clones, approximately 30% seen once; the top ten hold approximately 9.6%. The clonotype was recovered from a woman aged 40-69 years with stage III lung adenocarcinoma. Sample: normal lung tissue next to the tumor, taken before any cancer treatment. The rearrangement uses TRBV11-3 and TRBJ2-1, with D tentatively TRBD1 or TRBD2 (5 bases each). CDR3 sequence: CASSLGTVPHDEQFF. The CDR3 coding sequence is TGTGCCAGCAGCCTTGGGACGGTCCCACACGATGAGCAGTTCTTC.